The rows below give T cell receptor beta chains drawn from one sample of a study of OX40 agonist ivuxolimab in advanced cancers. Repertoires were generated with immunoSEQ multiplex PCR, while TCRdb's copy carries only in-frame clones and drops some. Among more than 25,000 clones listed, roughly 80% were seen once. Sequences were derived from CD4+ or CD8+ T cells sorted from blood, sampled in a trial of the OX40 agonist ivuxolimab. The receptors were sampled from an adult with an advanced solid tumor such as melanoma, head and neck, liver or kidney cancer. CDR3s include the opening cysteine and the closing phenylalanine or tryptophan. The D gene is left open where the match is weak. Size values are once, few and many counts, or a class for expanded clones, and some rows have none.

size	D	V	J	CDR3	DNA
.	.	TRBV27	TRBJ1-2	CASSLYGGGQDYGYTF	TGTGCCAGCAGTTTATATGGGGGCGGCCAGGACTATGGCTACACCTTC
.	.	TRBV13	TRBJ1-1	CASSLAGNSPNTEAFF	TGTGCCAGCAGCTTAGCGGGGAACTCGCCGAACACTGAAGCTTTCTTT
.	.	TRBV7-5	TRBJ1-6	CARSPGTGVTYNSPLHF	TGTGCCAGAAGCCCGGGGACAGGGGTAACCTATAATTCACCCCTCCACTTT
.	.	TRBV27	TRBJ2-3	CASTPAGGAPSDTQYF	TGTGCCAGCACTCCGGCCGGCGGGGCCCCCTCAGATACGCAGTATTTT
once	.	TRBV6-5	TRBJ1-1	CASSYAHPGTEAFF	TGTGCCAGCAGTTATGCCCATCCCGGGACTGAAGCTTTCTTT
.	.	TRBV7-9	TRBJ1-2	CASSLGGLGGYTF	TGTGCCAGCAGCTTAGGAGGTTTGGGTGGCTACACCTTC
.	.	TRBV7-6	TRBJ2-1	CASSFVGDSSYNEQFF	TGTGCCAGCAGCTTCGTCGGGGATAGCTCCTACAATGAGCAGTTCTTC
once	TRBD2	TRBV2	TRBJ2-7	CASSPRGSGAYEQYF	TGTGCCAGCAGTCCACGTGGTAGCGGGGCCTACGAGCAGTACTTC
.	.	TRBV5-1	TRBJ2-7	CASSLGAEGGYEQYF	TGCGCCAGCAGCTTGGGGGCGGAGGGGGGCTACGAGCAGTACTTC
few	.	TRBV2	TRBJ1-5	CASSFEGNQPQHF	TGTGCCAGCAGTTTTGAGGGCAATCAGCCCCAGCATTTT
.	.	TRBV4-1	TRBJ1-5	CASSQGDQPQHF	TGCGCCAGCAGCCAAGGGGATCAGCCCCAGCATTTT
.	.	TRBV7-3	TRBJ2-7	CASSPGAGVGYEQYF	TGTGCCAGCAGCCCGGGGGCAGGGGTTGGCTACGAGCAGTACTTC
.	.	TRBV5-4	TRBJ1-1	CASSLGEGAMNTEAFF	TGTGCCAGCAGCTTGGGGGAGGGTGCAATGAACACTGAAGCTTTCTTT
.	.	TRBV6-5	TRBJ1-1	CASSPWYRDTEAFF	TGTGCCAGCTCCCCTTGGTATAGGGACACTGAAGCTTTCTTT
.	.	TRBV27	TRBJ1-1	CASRSLPIDTEAFF	TGTGCCAGCAGATCTCTCCCCATCGACACTGAAGCTTTCTTT
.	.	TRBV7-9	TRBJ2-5	CASSVTDQETQYF	TGTGCCAGCAGCGTGACCGATCAAGAGACCCAGTACTTC
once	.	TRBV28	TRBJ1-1	CASILNTEAFF	TGTGCCAGCATCTTAAACACTGAAGCTTTCTTT
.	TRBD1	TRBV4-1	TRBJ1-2	CASSQDWVTLGQTPNYGYTF	TGCGCCAGCAGCCAAGATTGGGTAACTTTGGGACAGACCCCTAACTATGGCTACACCTTC
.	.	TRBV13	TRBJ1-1	CASSLLLQLEAFF	TGTGCCAGCAGCCTCCTTTTGCAGCTAGAAGCTTTCTTT
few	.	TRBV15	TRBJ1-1	CATSISQGPEAFF	TGTGCCACCAGCATTTCTCAGGGACCTGAAGCTTTCTTT
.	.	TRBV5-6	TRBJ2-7	CASSSERGLTYEQYF	TGTGCCAGCAGCTCTGAGAGGGGGTTGACCTACGAGCAGTACTTC
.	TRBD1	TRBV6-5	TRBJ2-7	CASSYSWTGEYEQYF	TGTGCCAGCAGTTACTCATGGACAGGGGAGTACGAGCAGTACTTC
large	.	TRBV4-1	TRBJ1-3	CASSPERVPSGNTIYF	TGCGCCAGCAGCCCCGAGAGAGTCCCCTCTGGAAACACCATATATTTT